The text below deals with one T cell receptor beta chain. The antigen it binds to is not known. No base-level quality is on record; no much larger clone is a single base apart. The sample is drawn from a study of T-cell memory formation after mild COVID-19 (dated by TCRdb to about 2021). Regarding the research as a whole: TCR sequence clusters from the two donors were found to be largely donor specific. Two young, previously healthy adult volunteers, one female and one male, were included in the cohort. Longitudinal TCRalpha and TCRbeta repertoire sequencing tracked T-cell clones expanding and contracting after mild COVID-19 in two donors. Study-wide conclusions, independent of this receptor: From day 15 to 85, contracting clones showed balanced CD4/CD8 phenotypes, whereas a second wave of clones that expanded from day 15 to 37 leaned towards CD4+. Some responding clones were found in pre-infection memory, which suggests that pre-existing cross-reactive memory T cells took part in the SARS-CoV-2 response. Only two mild cases were covered by the study, and larger cohorts that include severe cases with pre-infection samples were considered necessary. SARS-CoV-2 specificity of the second-wave clones peaking on day 37 was not confirmed. Contracting CD4+ clones appeared mostly in the CM and EM memory subsets, whereas CD8+ clones were enriched in EMRA.

The instrument was an Illumina NovaSeq 6000. TCRalpha and TCRbeta cDNA libraries were built by 5'RACE with constant-segment primers, adding sample barcodes and unique molecular identifiers. Trizol reagent was used to extract RNA from every sample. Libraries were amplified in two PCR steps, with a second sample barcode and Illumina TruSeq adapters added in the second step. Sequencing of the libraries was done on an Illumina NovaSeq, producing 2 x 150 bp paired-end reads. The source study handled its data this way. Reads were demultiplexed and collapsed into UMI-guided consensus sequences with migec v1.2.7. Using mixcr v2.1.11, UMI consensuses were aligned to TRA and TRB V and J templates and then assembled into clonotypes. Expanded or contracted clonotypes were those called significant by both edgeR and NoisET, with noise models trained on biological replicates. For edgeR calls, the cutoffs were a false discovery rate-adjusted p below 0.01 and a log2 fold-change threshold of 1. As an exploratory analysis of dynamics, PCA with hierarchical clustering was applied to max-normalized trajectories of the 1000 most abundant clonotypes. Separately sequenced CD4+ and CD8+ repertoires were used to assign a CD4 or CD8 phenotype to each responding clone. The public reads were quality trimmed at Q25 with fastp and then assembled into clones with MiXCR by TCRdb, keeping productive beta chains. Each CDR3 protein gets just one entry, which takes the most common genes and DNA from the rows behind it. TCRdb, not the original authors, processed these V and J calls. The sample has fewer than 650,000 distinct CDR3 sequences on record, around 16% of them singletons. The ten largest make up 8.1% of the sample.

Counted from cysteine to phenylalanine, this CDR3 has 11 amino acids. Just the 33-base CDR3 DNA is kept, in frame starting at base 1. The germline V gene (reference sequence) yields SEHNR for CDR1 and FQNEAQ for CDR2. Trimming removed 1 base from V and 11 bases from J, leaving 9 bases between the germline ends. PBMCs were isolated by Ficoll-Paque density gradient centrifugation. The sample was PBMCs or a T cell subset sorted from them (not recorded which). This chain joins TRBV7-9 to TRBJ2-7; no D gene call is confident. This TCR was recovered from an adult woman who had mild COVID-19 (a few samples of this study predate the infection). The sample titles of this study are shuffled in the database, so cell type and time point are left out; the donor was told from shared clones. The nucleotide sequence reads as follows: TGTGCCAGCAGCTTAGGGGGTTACAAGTACTTC. It translates as CASSLGGYKYF.